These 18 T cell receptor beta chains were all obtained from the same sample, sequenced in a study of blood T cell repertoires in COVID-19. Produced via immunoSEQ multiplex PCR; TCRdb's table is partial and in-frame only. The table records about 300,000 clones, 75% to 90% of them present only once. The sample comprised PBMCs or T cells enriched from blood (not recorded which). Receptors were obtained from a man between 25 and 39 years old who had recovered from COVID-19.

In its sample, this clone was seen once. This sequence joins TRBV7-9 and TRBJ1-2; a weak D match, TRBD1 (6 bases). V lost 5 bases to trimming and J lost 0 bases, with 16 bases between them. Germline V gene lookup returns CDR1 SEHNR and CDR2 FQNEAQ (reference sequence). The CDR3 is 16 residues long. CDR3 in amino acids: CASSRRGQIPNYGYTF. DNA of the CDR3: TGTGCCAGCAGCCGAAGAGGACAGATTCCTAACTATGGCTACACCTTC.

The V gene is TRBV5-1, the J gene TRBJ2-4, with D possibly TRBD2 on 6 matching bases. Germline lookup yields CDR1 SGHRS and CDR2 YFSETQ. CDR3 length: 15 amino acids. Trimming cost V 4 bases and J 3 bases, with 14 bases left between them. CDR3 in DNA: TGCGCCAGCAGCGTATCGGGGGTGGGCAAAAACATTCAGTACTTC. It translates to CASSVSGVGKNIQYF.

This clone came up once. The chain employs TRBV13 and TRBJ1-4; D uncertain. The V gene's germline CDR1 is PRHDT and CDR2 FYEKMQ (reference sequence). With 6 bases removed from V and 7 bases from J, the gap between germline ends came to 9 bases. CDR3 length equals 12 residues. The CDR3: CASSNEGEKLFF. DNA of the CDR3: TGTGCCAGCAGTAACGAGGGTGAAAAACTGTTTTTT.

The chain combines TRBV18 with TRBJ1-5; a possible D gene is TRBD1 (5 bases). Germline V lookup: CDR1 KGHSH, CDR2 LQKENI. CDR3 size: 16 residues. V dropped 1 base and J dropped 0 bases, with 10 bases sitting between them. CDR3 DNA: TGTGCCAGCTCACCACTTGATCAGGGTAGCAATCAGCCCCAGCATTTT. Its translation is CASSPLDQGSNQPQHF.

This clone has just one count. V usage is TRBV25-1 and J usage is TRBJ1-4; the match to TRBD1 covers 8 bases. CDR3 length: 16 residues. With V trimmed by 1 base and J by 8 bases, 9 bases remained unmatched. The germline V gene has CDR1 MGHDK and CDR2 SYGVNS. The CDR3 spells CASSELKQGAVEKLFF. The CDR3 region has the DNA TGTGCCAGCAGTGAATTAAAGCAGGGGGCGGTGGAAAAACTGTTTTTT.

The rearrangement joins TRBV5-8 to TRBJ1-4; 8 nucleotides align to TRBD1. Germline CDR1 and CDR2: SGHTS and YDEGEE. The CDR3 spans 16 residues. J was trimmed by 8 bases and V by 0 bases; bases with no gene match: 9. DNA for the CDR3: TGTGCCAGCAGCTTGGCCGGAACAGGGGGTCCGGAAAAACTGTTTTTT. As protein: CASSLAGTGGPEKLFF.

CDR3 sequence reads: CASSESPGEKLFF. CDR3 DNA sequence: TGTGCCAGCAGTGAATCCCCGGGTGAAAAACTGTTTTTT. The J gene is TRBJ1-4, the V gene TRBV6-1; no clear D. Trimming took off 2 bases at V and 7 bases at J, with 8 bases between the two ends. Germline V gene sequence: CDR1 MNHNS, CDR2 SASEGT. There are 13 residues in the CDR3.

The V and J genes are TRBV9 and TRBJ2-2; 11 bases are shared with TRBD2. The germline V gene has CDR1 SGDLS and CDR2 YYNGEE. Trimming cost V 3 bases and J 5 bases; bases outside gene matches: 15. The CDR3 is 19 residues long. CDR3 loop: CASSGGVLAGARGTGELFF. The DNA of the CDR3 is TGTGCCAGCAGCGGCGGGGTACTAGCGGGGGCCCGAGGGACCGGGGAGCTGTTTTTT.

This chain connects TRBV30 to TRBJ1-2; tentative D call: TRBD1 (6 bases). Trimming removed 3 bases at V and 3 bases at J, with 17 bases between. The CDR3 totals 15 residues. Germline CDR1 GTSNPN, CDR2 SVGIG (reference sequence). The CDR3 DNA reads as TGTGCCTGGAGAAGAAAACAGGGTGTACACTATGGCTACACCTTC. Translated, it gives CAWRRKQGVHYGYTF.

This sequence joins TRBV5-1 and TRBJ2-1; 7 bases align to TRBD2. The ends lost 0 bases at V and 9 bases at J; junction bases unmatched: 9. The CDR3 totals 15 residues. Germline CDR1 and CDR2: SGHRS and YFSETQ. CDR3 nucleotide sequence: TGCGCCAGCAGCTTGGGCCGGGGGGAAGCGGGTGAGCAGTTCTTC. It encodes CASSLGRGEAGEQFF.

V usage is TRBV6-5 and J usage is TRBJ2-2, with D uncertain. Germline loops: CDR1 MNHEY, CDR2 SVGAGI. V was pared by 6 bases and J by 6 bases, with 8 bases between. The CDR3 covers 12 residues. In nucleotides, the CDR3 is TGTGCCAGCAGCTCCGACTCCGGGGAGCTGTTTTTT. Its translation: CASSSDSGELFF.

Here the CDR3 DNA reads TGTGCCAGCAAATCAGGACAGGGAACCTACGAGCAGTACTTC. Protein sequence: CASKSGQGTYEQYF. The chain recombines TRBV6-5 with TRBJ2-7, with 8 bases that match TRBD1. Trimming cost V 7 bases and J 2 bases; bases outside gene matches: 7. CDR3 size: 14 residues. Germline CDR1 is MNHEY and CDR2 is SVGAGI.

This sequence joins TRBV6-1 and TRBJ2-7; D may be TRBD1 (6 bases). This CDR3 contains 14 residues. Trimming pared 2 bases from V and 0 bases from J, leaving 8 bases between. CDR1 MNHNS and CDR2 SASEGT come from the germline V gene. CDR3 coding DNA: TGTGCCAGCAGTGAATGGACAGCCTCCTACGAGCAGTACTTC. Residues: CASSEWTASYEQYF.

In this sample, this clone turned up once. The CDR3 DNA sequence: TGTGCCAGCAGTTACGGGACAGGGGTGGACACTGAAGCTTTCTTT. Translated: CASSYGTGVDTEAFF. The chain links TRBV6-5 to TRBJ1-1; 10 nucleotides align to TRBD1. This CDR3 has 15 residues. Germline V CDR1 and CDR2: MNHEY, SVGAGI. After removal of 2 bases from V and 3 bases from J, the junction contained 3 bases not matched to a gene.

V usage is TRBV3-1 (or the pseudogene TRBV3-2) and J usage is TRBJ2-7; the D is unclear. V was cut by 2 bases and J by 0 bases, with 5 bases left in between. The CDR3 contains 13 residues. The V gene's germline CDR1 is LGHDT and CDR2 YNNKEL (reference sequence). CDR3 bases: TGTGCCAGCAGCCAATCCCACTCCTACGAGCAGTACTTC. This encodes CASSQSHSYEQYF.

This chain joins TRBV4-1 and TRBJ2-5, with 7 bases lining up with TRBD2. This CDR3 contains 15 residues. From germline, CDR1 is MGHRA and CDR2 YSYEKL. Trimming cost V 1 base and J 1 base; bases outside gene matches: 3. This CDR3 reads CASSQVTGGQETQYF. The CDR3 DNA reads TGCGCCAGCAGCCAAGTGACGGGGGGCCAAGAGACCCAGTACTTC.

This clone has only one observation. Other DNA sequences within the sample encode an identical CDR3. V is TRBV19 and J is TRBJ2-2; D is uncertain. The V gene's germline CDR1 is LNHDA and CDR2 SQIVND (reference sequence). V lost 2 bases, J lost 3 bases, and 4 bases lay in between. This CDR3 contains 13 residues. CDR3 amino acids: CASSIRDTGELFF. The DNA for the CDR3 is TGTGCCAGTAGTATACGGGACACCGGGGAGCTGTTTTTT.

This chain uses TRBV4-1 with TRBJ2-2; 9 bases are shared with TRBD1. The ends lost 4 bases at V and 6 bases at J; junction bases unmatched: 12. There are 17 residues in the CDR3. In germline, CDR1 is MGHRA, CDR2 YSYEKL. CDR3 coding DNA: TGCGCCAGCAGCCGAGGATTCATCCGGGACAGGGCCGGGGAGCTGTTTTTT. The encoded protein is CASSRGFIRDRAGELFF.